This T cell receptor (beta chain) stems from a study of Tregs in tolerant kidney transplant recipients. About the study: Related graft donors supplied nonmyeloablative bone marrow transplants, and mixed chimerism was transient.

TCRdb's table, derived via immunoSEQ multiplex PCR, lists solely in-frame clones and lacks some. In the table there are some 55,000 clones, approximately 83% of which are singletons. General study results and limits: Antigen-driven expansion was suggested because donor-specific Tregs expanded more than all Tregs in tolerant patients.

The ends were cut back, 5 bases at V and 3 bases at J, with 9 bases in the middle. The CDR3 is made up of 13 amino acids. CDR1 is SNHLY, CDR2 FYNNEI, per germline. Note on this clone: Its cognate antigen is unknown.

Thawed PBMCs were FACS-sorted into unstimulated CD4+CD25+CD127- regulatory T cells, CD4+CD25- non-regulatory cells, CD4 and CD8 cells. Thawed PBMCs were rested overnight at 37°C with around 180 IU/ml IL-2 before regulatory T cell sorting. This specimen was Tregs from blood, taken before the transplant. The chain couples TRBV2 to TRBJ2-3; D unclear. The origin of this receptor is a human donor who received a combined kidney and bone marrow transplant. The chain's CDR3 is CASSKTLTDTQYF. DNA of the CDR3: TGTGCCAGCAGTAAGACACTAACAGATACGCAGTATTTT.